The 17 T cell receptor beta chains reported below all come from one sample, sequenced in a study of shared clonotypes between healthy human individuals. Method: immunoSEQ multiplex PCR; TCRdb's copy keeps in-frame clones and lacks some. Among a few million clones listed, approximately 90% were seen once. Sequencing used naive CD4+ T cells sorted from blood. The subset was: CD45RA+ positively selected. Receptors originate from a man aged 18 to 29 in good health.

The chain has TRBV2 and TRBJ2-1; 14 nucleotides line up with TRBD2. The CDR3 spans 16 residues. Losses at the gene ends were 8 bases for V and 7 bases for J; bases not matched to a gene: 10. The germline V gene has CDR1 SNHLY and CDR2 FYNNEI. CDR3 loop: CASVVTSGGAGNEQFF. The CDR3 nucleotides read TGTGCCAGCGTGGTGACTAGCGGGGGGGCAGGAAATGAGCAGTTCTTC.

This sequence joins TRBV5-5 and TRBJ1-5; possibly TRBD1 for D (5 bases). V gave up 2 bases and J gave up 5 bases, with 20 bases separating them. The CDR3 length is 17 residues. CDR1 SGHKS and CDR2 YYEKEE come from the germline V gene (reference sequence). In DNA, the CDR3 is TGTGCCAGCAGCTTTAGTCTGGGGGTCAAGGCCGATCAGCCCCAGCATTTT. The encoded protein is CASSFSLGVKADQPQHF. Complete variable domain (other parts from reference TRBV5-5 and TRBJ1-5): DAGVTQSPTHLIKTRGQQVTLRCSPISGHKSVSWYQQVLGQGPQFIFQYYEKEERGRGNFPDRFSARQFPNYSSELNVNALLLGDSALYLCASSFSLGVKADQPQHFGDGTRLSIL.

The sample holds one count of this clone. This chain connects TRBV30 to TRBJ2-7; D possibly corresponds to TRBD2 (6 bases). The CDR3 loop spans 11 amino acids. The germline CDR1 and CDR2 sequences are GTSNPN and SVGIG (reference sequence). The V and J ends lost 4 bases and 6 bases respectively, with 10 bases between them. The CDR3 here is CAWNREFEQYF. CDR3 bases: TGTGCCTGGAATCGGGAGTTCGAGCAGTACTTC.

The chain recombines TRBV14 with TRBJ2-3; D gene ambiguous. Per the germline V gene, CDR1 is SGHDN and CDR2 is FVKESK. The V gene lost 5 bases and the J gene lost 2 bases, with 5 bases spanning the gap. This CDR3 contains 12 residues. The CDR3 loop is CASSYFTDTQYF. As DNA, the CDR3 is TGTGCCAGCAGCTATTTCACAGATACGCAGTATTTT.

V usage is TRBV6-1 and J usage is TRBJ2-5, with 7 bases lining up with TRBD1. J lost 4 bases, V lost 6 bases, and 8 bases had no gene match. There are 14 residues in the CDR3. Germline V gives CDR1 MNHNS, CDR2 SASEGT. The CDR3 region has the DNA TGTGCCAGCAGCCAATACAGGGGTGGAGAGACCCAGTACTTC. This gives the protein CASSQYRGGETQYF.

This chain joins TRBV19 and TRBJ2-3; TRBD1 aligns across 12 bases. V lost 3 bases, J lost 1 base, and 5 bases stayed unmatched. The CDR3 has 17 amino acids. From germline, CDR1 is LNHDA and CDR2 SQIVND (reference sequence). The CDR3 here is CASSIGTGGSRTDTQYF. CDR3 nucleotides: TGTGCCAGTAGTATTGGGACAGGGGGCTCTCGCACAGATACGCAGTATTTT.

The chain links TRBV7-2 to TRBJ1-3; D not resolved. The V gene's germline CDR1 is SGHTA and CDR2 FQGNSA. The V end was cut by 5 bases, the J end by 3 bases, with 14 bases between. The CDR3 runs to 15 residues. The CDR3 here is CASSPEVGVGNTIYF. The DNA of the CDR3 is TGTGCCAGCAGCCCGGAGGTTGGGGTTGGAAACACCATATATTTT. The variable domain in full, completed from reference TRBV7-2 and TRBJ1-3, reads GAGVSQSPSNKVTEKGKDVELRCDPISGHTALYWYRQSLGQGLEFLIYFQGNSAPDKSGLPSDRFSAERTGGSVSTLTIQRTQQEDSAVYLCASSPEVGVGNTIYFGEGSWLTVV.

The V call is TRBV7-2, the J call TRBJ2-5; D might be TRBD2 (5 bases). V was pared by 3 bases and J by 2 bases, with 10 bases between. Per germline, CDR1 SGHTA and CDR2 FQGNSA. The CDR3 consists of 14 residues. The CDR3 region is CASSFWENQETQYF. In DNA, the CDR3 is TGTGCCAGCAGCTTTTGGGAGAATCAAGAGACCCAGTACTTC.

The gene calls are TRBV10-3 and TRBJ2-3, with TRBD2 matching 11 bases. Germline CDR1 ENHRY, CDR2 SYGVKD. V trimming: 0 bases; J trimming: 6 bases; junction bases outside the gene matches: 5. The CDR3 loop spans 16 amino acids. CDR3 loop: CAISESGSGRVDTQYF. The DNA for the CDR3 is TGTGCCATCAGTGAGTCTGGTAGCGGGAGGGTGGATACGCAGTATTTT.

The genes are TRBV30 and TRBJ1-2; D not resolved. There are 11 residues in the CDR3. V shed 2 bases and J shed 7 bases, with 8 bases lying between them. Germline CDR1 is GTSNPN and CDR2 is SVGIG (reference sequence). CDR3 amino acids: CAWSPGSGYTF. The CDR3 bases are TGTGCCTGGAGTCCAGGATCTGGCTACACCTTC.

Comment on this clone: Other DNA sequences from this sample encode an identical CDR3 as well. The chain uses TRBV5-1 and TRBJ2-1, with no clear D. Germline-derived CDR1 and CDR2 are SGHRS and YFSETQ. V lost 0 bases to trimming and J lost 7 bases, with 5 bases between them. This CDR3 is 12 amino acids long. The DNA for the CDR3 is TGCGCCAGCAGCTTGGGACTGAATGAGCAGTTCTTC. The encoded protein is CASSLGLNEQFF.

V usage is TRBV18 and J usage is TRBJ2-4; D is perhaps TRBD1 or TRBD2 (5 bases each). The CDR3 spans 15 residues. Germline lookup yields CDR1 KGHSH and CDR2 LQKENI. Trimming stripped 4 bases from V and 5 bases from J, with 15 bases between. The CDR3 DNA reads as TGTGCCAGCTCACTTACGGAGGTGGGGGAAAACATTCAGTACTTC. Amino acids: CASSLTEVGENIQYF.

A single count supports this clone. The J gene is TRBJ2-7, the V gene TRBV6-6, with D unresolved. CDR1 and CDR2 from the germline V gene are MNHNY and SVGAGI (reference sequence). The CDR3 spans 16 residues. V lost 5 bases and J lost 0, with 17 bases in between. CDR3 nucleotide sequence: TGTGCCAGCAGTCCCTCGTGGGTCGTCAGCTCCTACGAGCAGTACTTC. Translated: CASSPSWVVSSYEQYF.

This chain links TRBV19 with TRBJ1-5; 7 bases match TRBD1. CDR1 and CDR2 from the germline V gene are LNHDA and SQIVND (reference sequence). V was pared by 4 bases and J by 7 bases, with 10 bases of the junction left unmatched. The CDR3 has 15 amino acids. For the CDR3, the DNA is TGTGCCAGTAGTAGGAGGGGGCGATCGGAACAGCCCCAGCATTTT. This encodes CASSRRGRSEQPQHF.

The V call is TRBV27, the J call TRBJ1-6, with D possibly matching TRBD1 (6 bases). Trimming pared 2 bases from V and 9 bases from J, leaving 14 bases between. Germline V gene data show CDR1 as MNHEY and CDR2 as SMNVEV (reference sequence). The CDR3 is 15 residues long. Here the CDR3 DNA reads TGTGCCAGCAGTTTAAACAGGGTAATTAGTTCACCCCTCCACTTT. Translation gives CASSLNRVISSPLHF.

V is TRBV5-1 and J is TRBJ2-7; D uncertain. This CDR3 is built from 14 residues. Looked up from germline, CDR1 is SGHRS and CDR2 is YFSETQ. Trimming removed 0 bases at V and 3 bases at J, with 10 bases between. Here the CDR3 reads CASSLGHNFYEQYF. The CDR3 region has the DNA TGCGCCAGCAGCTTGGGACACAACTTCTACGAGCAGTACTTC.

The sample holds a few counts of this clone. The chain couples TRBV10-3 to TRBJ1-1, with 9 bases lining up with TRBD1. The CDR3 loop spans 12 amino acids. The V gene's germline CDR1 is ENHRY and CDR2 SYGVKD. V gave up 4 bases and J gave up 8 bases; unmatched junction bases: 2. CDR3 DNA sequence: TGTGCCATCAGTGCCGGGACAGGGGAAGCTTTCTTT. It codes for CAISAGTGEAFF.